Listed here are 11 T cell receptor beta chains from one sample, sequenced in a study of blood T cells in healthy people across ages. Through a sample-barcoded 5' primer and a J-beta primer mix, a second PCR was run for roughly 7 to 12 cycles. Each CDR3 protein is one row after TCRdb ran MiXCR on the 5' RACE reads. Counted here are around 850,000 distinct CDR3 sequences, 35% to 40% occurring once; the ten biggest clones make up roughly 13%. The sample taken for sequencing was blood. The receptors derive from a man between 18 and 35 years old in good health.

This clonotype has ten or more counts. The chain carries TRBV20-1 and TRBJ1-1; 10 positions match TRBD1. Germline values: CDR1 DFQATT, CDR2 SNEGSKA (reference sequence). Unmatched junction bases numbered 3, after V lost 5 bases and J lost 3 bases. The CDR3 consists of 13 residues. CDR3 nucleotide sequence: TGCAGTGCTTCGGACAGGGGGGACACTGAAGCTTTCTTT. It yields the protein CSASDRGDTEAFF.

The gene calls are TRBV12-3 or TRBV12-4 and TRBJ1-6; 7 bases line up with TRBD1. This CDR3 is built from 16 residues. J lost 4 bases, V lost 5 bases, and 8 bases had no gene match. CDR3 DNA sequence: TGTGCCAGCAGTCCCCCGGGCAGGGGGTATAATTCACCCCTCCACTTT. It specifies CASSPPGRGYNSPLHF.

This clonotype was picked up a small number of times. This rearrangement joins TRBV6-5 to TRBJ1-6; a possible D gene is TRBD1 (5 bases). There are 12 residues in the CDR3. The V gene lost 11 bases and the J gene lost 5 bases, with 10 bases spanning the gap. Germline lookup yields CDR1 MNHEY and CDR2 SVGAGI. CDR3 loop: CAARGDNSPLHF. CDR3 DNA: TGTGCCGCTCGGGGGGATAATTCACCCCTCCACTTT.

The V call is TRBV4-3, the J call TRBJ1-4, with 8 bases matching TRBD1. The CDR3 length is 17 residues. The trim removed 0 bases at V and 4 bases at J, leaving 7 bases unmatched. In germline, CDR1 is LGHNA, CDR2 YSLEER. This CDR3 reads CASSQDYGRGRNEKLFF. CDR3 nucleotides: TGCGCCAGCAGCCAAGATTACGGCAGGGGGCGTAATGAAAAACTGTTTTTT.

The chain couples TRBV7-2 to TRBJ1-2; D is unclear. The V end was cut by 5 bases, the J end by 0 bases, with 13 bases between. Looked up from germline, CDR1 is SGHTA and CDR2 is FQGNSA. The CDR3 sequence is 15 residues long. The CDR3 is CASSPSKGTNYGYTF. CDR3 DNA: TGTGCCAGCAGCCCCTCCAAGGGTACTAACTATGGCTACACCTTC.

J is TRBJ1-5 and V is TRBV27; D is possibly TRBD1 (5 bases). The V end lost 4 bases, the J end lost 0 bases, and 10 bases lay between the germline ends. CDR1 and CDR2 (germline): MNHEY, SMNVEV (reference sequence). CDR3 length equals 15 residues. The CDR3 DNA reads TGTGCCAGCAGTTCCGCAGGGCTTAGCAATCAGCCCCAGCATTTT. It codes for CASSSAGLSNQPQHF.

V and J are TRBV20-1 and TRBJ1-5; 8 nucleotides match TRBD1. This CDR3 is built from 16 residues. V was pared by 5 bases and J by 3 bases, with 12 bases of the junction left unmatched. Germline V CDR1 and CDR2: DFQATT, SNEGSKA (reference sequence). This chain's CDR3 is CSAPDRVRMVNQPQHF. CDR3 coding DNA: TGCAGTGCTCCGGACAGGGTACGGATGGTCAATCAGCCCCAGCATTTT.

The CDR3 nucleotides read TGCAGTGCTAGAGATTGGTCAATGTTAGCTAGCGGCTCCTACAATGAGCAGTTCTTC. Its translation is CSARDWSMLASGSYNEQFF. The chain couples TRBV20-1 to TRBJ2-1, with TRBD2 matching 7 bases. This CDR3 comprises 19 residues. J gave up 0 bases and V 0 bases, and 14 bases lay outside the gene matches. CDR1 is DFQATT and CDR2 is SNEGSKA in the germline V gene (reference sequence).

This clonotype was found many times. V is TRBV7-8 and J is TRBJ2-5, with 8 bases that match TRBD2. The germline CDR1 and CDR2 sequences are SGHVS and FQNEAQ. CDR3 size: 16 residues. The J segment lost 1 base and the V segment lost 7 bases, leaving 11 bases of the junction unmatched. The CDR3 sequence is CASTPRGGGTQETQYF. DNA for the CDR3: TGTGCCAGCACCCCTCGGGGGGGCGGAACCCAAGAGACCCAGTACTTC.

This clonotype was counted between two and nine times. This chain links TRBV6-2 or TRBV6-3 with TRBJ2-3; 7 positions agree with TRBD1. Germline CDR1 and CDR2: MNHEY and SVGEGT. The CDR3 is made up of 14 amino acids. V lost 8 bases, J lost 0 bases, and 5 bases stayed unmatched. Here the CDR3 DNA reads TGTGCCAGCGGGGGACAGCCGAGCACAGATACGCAGTATTTT. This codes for CASGGQPSTDTQYF.

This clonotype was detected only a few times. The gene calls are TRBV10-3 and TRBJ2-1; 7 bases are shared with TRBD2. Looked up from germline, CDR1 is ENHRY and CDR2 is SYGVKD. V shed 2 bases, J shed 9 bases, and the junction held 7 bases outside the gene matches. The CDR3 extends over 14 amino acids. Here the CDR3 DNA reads TGTGCCATCAGTGAGAGGGCGGGGGTGGGTGAGCAGTTCTTC. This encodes CAISERAGVGEQFF.